The sequence of this TCR beta chain was determined in a study of T cells after yellow fever vaccination. General study findings and limits: In post-booster samples, most primary-vaccination clones reappeared (roughly 96% CD4, 70% to 90% CD8).

This clonotype was detected many times. The antigen is undetermined. TCRdb used MiXCR to reprocess the 5' RACE reads, holding one entry per CDR3 protein. In the table there are 300,000 or so distinct CDR3 sequences, 4% of which are singletons. V gave up 0 bases and J gave up 10 bases, with 9 bases separating them. Germline V gene lookup returns CDR1 MGHRA and CDR2 YSYEKL. This CDR3 is built from 12 residues. This chain connects TRBV4-1 to TRBJ1-1; no clear D gene. The receptor was isolated from a man younger than 35 who received the YFV17D yellow fever vaccine. Specimen: PBMCs, collected 5 days after the yellow fever booster vaccination. The CDR3 sequence is CASSQDLRGAFF. The CDR3 coding sequence is TGCGCCAGCAGCCAAGATTTGCGGGGAGCTTTCTTT.